This T cell receptor beta chain emerged from a study of T cells in localized non-small cell lung cancer. Here immunoSEQ multiplex PCR was the method, and the copy in TCRdb shows in-frame clones only, minus some. Of some 2,600 clones in the sample, about 23% were seen once. V lost 5 bases and J lost 7; bases outside the gene matches: 4. The CDR3 has 12 amino acids. Per the germline V gene, CDR1 is SGDLS and CDR2 is YYNGEE. This clone was recorded a few times. This material consisted of lung tumor tissue, taken before any cancer treatment. This chain connects TRBV9 to TRBJ1-2; 8 bases map to TRBD1. This receptor was identified in a female donor over 55 with stage III lung adenocarcinoma. Here the CDR3 DNA reads TGTGCCAGCAGGCGGACAGGGAGTGGCTACACCTTC. Translating it yields CASRRTGSGYTF.